The rows below give T cell receptor beta chains drawn from one sample of a study of OX40 agonist ivuxolimab in advanced cancers. The assay was immunoSEQ multiplex PCR, and TCRdb's table has in-frame clones only and misses some. The sample lists 30,000 to 40,000 clones, around 80% seen once, with approximately 14% in the top ten. The sample was CD4+ or CD8+ T cells sorted from blood, taken in a trial of the OX40 agonist ivuxolimab. The receptors here all came from an adult with an advanced solid tumor such as melanoma, head and neck, liver or kidney cancer. Each CDR3 is given with its conserved first and last residue. D genes are given only for firm matches. Size tells how often a clone was seen (once, few, many) or the class of an expanded clone, and some rows leave it out.

V	length	D	size	J	CDR3	DNA
TRBV28	15	.	.	TRBJ2-7	CASSPPGTTSYEQYF	TGTGCCAGCAGTCCCCCCGGGACAACTTCGTACGAGCAGTACTTC
TRBV7-9	16	TRBD1	.	TRBJ2-5	CASSLDPGQGKETQYF	TGTGCCAGCAGCTTAGACCCCGGACAGGGGAAAGAGACCCAGTACTTC
TRBV21-1	14	.	.	TRBJ2-7	CAIPGLRIKREQYF	TGTGCCATCCCGGGACTACGCATAAAAAGGGAGCAGTACTTC
TRBV6-5	15	TRBD1	.	TRBJ1-5	CASSYSPTGDQPQHF	TGTGCCAGCAGTTACTCACCTACAGGGGATCAGCCCCAGCATTTT
TRBV5-5	16	.	.	TRBJ2-1	CASSLRGGGSYNEQFF	TGTGCCAGCAGCTTGAGGGGTGGAGGTTCCTACAATGAGCAGTTCTTC
TRBV5-1	17	TRBD2	.	TRBJ2-3	CASSSSLAGGGQDTQYF	TGCGCCAGCAGCTCCTCACTAGCGGGAGGGGGCCAAGATACGCAGTATTTT
TRBV30	14	.	.	TRBJ2-4	CAWSVGRAKNIQYF	TGTGCCTGGAGTGTAGGGAGGGCCAAAAACATTCAGTACTTC
TRBV5-8	13	.	.	TRBJ1-2	CASSLNWAGSYTF	TGTGCCAGCAGCTTGAATTGGGCCGGAAGCTACACCTTC
TRBV2	14	.	.	TRBJ2-5	CASRGLTRAETQYF	TGTGCCAGCAGGGGTCTAACTCGAGCAGAGACCCAGTACTTC
TRBV27	15	.	.	TRBJ2-1	CASSLLQFNYNEQFF	TGTGCCAGCAGTTTATTGCAGTTCAACTACAATGAGCAGTTCTTC
TRBV15	15	.	large	TRBJ1-5	CATSREMGGQIPQHF	TGTGCCACCAGCAGAGAAATGGGGGGCCAGATTCCCCAGCATTTT
TRBV6-5	16	.	.	TRBJ2-5	CASSSPRGLGSETQYF	TGTGCCAGCAGTTCACCCCGGGGACTCGGTTCTGAGACCCAGTACTTC
TRBV6-5	14	TRBD1	.	TRBJ1-5	CASSQTGYNQPQHF	TGTGCCAGCAGTCAGACAGGGTACAATCAGCCCCAGCATTTT
TRBV6-5	14	TRBD1	.	TRBJ1-5	CASSPGGHYQPQHF	TGTGCCAGCAGCCCAGGGGGACATTATCAGCCCCAGCATTTT
TRBV7-8	14	.	.	TRBJ2-5	CASSLNWDQETQYF	TGTGCCAGCAGCTTAAACTGGGACCAAGAGACCCAGTACTTC
TRBV16	14	.	.	TRBJ2-3	CASSLSRRTDTQYF	TGTGCCAGCAGCCTTAGCAGACGCACAGATACGCAGTATTTT
TRBV20-1	10	.	.	TRBJ1-2	CSASGRGYTF	TGCAGTGCTAGCGGACGGGGCTACACCTTC
TRBV6-1	15	.	few	TRBJ2-1	CASSVLALNGNEQFF	TGTGCCAGCAGTGTGCTAGCGTTAAATGGGAATGAGCAGTTCTTC
TRBV19	13	TRBD1	.	TRBJ1-5	CASSLTGNQPQHF	TGTGCCAGTAGTCTGACAGGGAATCAGCCCCAGCATTTT
TRBV4-1	17	TRBD1	.	TRBJ1-5	CASSKEEGDRDNQPQHF	TGCGCCAGCAGCAAAGAAGAGGGAGACAGGGACAACCAGCCCCAGCATTTT
TRBV6-1	15	.	.	TRBJ2-1	CASSEEGTSYNEQFF	TGTGCCAGCAGTGAAGAGGGGACCTCCTACAATGAGCAGTTCTTC
TRBV29-1	11	.	.	TRBJ2-5	CSVGSQETQYF	TGCAGCGTGGGTAGCCAGGAGACCCAGTACTTC
TRBV18	16	.	few	TRBJ1-1	CASSPQGVSKETEAFF	TGTGCCAGCTCGCCCCAGGGTGTCAGTAAAGAGACTGAAGCTTTCTTT
TRBV7-6	15	TRBD1	.	TRBJ1-6	CASSLRDRGYSPLHF	TGTGCCAGCAGCCTCCGGGACAGGGGCTATTCACCCCTCCACTTT
TRBV5-1	12	.	.	TRBJ2-1	CASSLYDDEQFF	TGCGCCAGCAGCTTATATGATGATGAGCAGTTCTTC
TRBV5-1	14	TRBD1	.	TRBJ2-3	CASSDYNRGDTQYF	TGCGCCAGCAGCGACTATAACAGGGGAGATACGCAGTATTTT
TRBV5-5	17	TRBD2	.	TRBJ2-3	CASSQDSGRGSTDTQYF	TGTGCCAGCAGCCAAGATAGCGGGAGGGGGAGCACAGATACGCAGTATTTT
TRBV27	12	.	.	TRBJ2-2	CASSPWTGELFF	TGTGCCAGCAGCCCATGGACCGGGGAGCTGTTTTTT
TRBV28	16	.	.	TRBJ1-4	CASSLGLGGLDEKLFF	TGTGCCAGCAGTTTAGGACTAGGGGGGCTGGATGAAAAACTGTTTTTT
TRBV29-1	13	TRBD1	.	TRBJ1-5	CSVQGQSNQPQHF	TGCAGCGTACAGGGACAGAGCAATCAGCCCCAGCATTTT
TRBV28	13	.	.	TRBJ2-7	CASSLDGSYEQYF	TGTGCCAGCAGTTTAGACGGATCCTACGAGCAGTACTTC
TRBV5-1	15	TRBD2	.	TRBJ2-5	CASRVIGGGAQTQYF	TGCGCCAGCAGGGTGATAGGCGGGGGGGCGCAGACCCAGTACTTC
TRBV10-3	11	.	few	TRBJ2-7	CAIGGRNEQYF	TGTGCCATTGGGGGACGGAACGAGCAGTACTTC
TRBV18	16	.	.	TRBJ1-1	CASSPLRPREGTEAFF	TGTGCCAGCTCACCACTCCGACCCCGGGAGGGCACTGAAGCTTTCTTT
TRBV28	13	.	few	TRBJ2-7	CASSPQASYEQYF	TGTGCCAGCAGTCCACAGGCCTCCTACGAGCAGTACTTC
TRBV6-5	15	.	once	TRBJ2-2	CASSSRQRNTGELFF	TGTGCCAGCAGTTCCCGACAGAGGAACACCGGGGAGCTGTTTTTT
TRBV4-1	18	TRBD2	.	TRBJ2-1	CASSYGLAGGGVYNEQFF	TGCGCCAGCAGCTACGGACTAGCGGGAGGAGGGGTATACAATGAGCAGTTCTTC
TRBV4-1	14	.	.	TRBJ2-1	CASSQLGTADEQFF	TGCGCCAGCAGCCAGTTAGGGACCGCCGATGAGCAGTTCTTC
TRBV5-5	15	.	.	TRBJ1-3	CASSLAFDSGNTIYF	TGTGCCAGCAGCTTGGCCTTTGATTCTGGAAACACCATATATTTT
TRBV21-1	12	.	few	TRBJ1-2	CASGQGQDGYTF	TGTGCCAGCGGGCAGGGTCAAGACGGCTACACCTTC
TRBV11-1	15	TRBD2	.	TRBJ2-5	CASSLVTSGPETQYF	TGTGCCAGCAGCTTAGTTACTAGCGGGCCAGAGACCCAGTACTTC
TRBV7-9	12	.	.	TRBJ1-3	CASSLGGNTIYF	TGTGCCAGCAGCTTGGGCGGAAACACCATATATTTT